This TCR beta chain was captured by sequencing in a study of shared clonotypes between healthy human individuals. Study-wide context: With ages of 18 to 49, the donors were a couple of women and a few men. Whole-study results and caveats: Inspection by rarefaction showed sorted-subset sequencing to be incomplete despite large depth.

On this clone itself: What it recognizes is unknown.

The V gene lost 3 bases and the J gene lost 4 bases, with 7 bases spanning the gap. The CDR3 runs 13 residues. Germline V CDR1 and CDR2: MDHEN, SYDVKM. The authors ran the assay at deep level. Per the original data handling: With immunoSEQ giving junction-only sequences and no quality scores, filtering differed. Here immunoSEQ multiplex PCR was the method, and the copy in TCRdb shows in-frame clones only, minus some. V, J and clone size derive from that table, while D and trimming were established from the DNA sequence. This table has just over 2,000,000 clones, approximately 95% appearing once. Naive-designated CD8 cells lacked CD45RO, were positively enriched for CCR7, and omitted terminally differentiated effector memory CD45RA+ cells.

This clonotype was obtained from a man in his late teens or twenties in good health. The sequencing sample was made of naive CD8+ T cells sorted from blood. The J gene is TRBJ1-3, the V gene TRBV28; D remains ambiguous. This chain's CDR3 is CASSLSEGNTIYF. The CDR3 DNA follows: TGTGCCAGCAGTTTGTCGGAAGGAAACACCATATATTTT.